Below are 16 T cell receptor beta chains sequenced from a single sample in a study of blood T cell repertoires in COVID-19. Some clones are missing from TCRdb's copy, which holds only in-frame ones; the method was immunoSEQ multiplex PCR. The sample shows 150,000 to 200,000 clones, roughly 90% of them seen only once. Sequencing used PBMCs or T cells enriched from blood (not recorded which). The receptor set was obtained from a woman between 45 and 65 years old who had recovered from COVID-19.

The genes are TRBV15 and TRBJ2-2; the D gene is possibly TRBD1 (5 bases). Trimming left V 3 bases short and J 6 bases short, with 14 bases between. CDR3 length: 15 amino acids. CDR1 and CDR2 from the germline V gene are LNHNV and YYDKDF (reference sequence). The CDR3 bases are TGTGCCACCAGCAGCTGGACCTTAGGGGCCGGGGAGCTGTTTTTT. Translating gives CATSSWTLGAGELFF.

This clone showed up just a few times. CDR3 in DNA: TGCAGCGTTGAAGGGCAGGGGGCCGGAGATACGCAGTATTTT. Encoded protein: CSVEGQGAGDTQYF. This sequence joins TRBV29-1 and TRBJ2-3; 8 bases agree with TRBD1. The CDR3 extends over 14 amino acids. CDR1 is SQVTM, CDR2 ANQGSEA, per germline. V lost 1 base, J lost 5 bases, and 5 bases stayed unmatched.

DNA for the CDR3: TGTGCCAGTAGTAAACCGTCCGGGACAGGATACAATCAGCCCCAGCATTTT. Its translation: CASSKPSGTGYNQPQHF. V usage is TRBV19 and J usage is TRBJ1-5; 8 nucleotides line up with TRBD1. With 4 bases clipped from V and 3 bases from J, the junction kept 11 bases outside the gene matches. This CDR3 comprises 17 residues. Looked up from germline, CDR1 is LNHDA and CDR2 is SQIVND (reference sequence).

This clone was counted a single time. The chain links TRBV4-3 to TRBJ1-6, with a tentative D call TRBD1 (6 bases). Germline V gene lookup returns CDR1 LGHNA and CDR2 YSLEER. The length of the CDR3 is 15 residues. V dropped 1 base and J dropped 6 bases, with 10 bases sitting between them. The CDR3 DNA follows: TGCGCCAGCAGCCAAGGCCCAGGGGCTAATTCACCCCTCCACTTT. Protein: CASSQGPGANSPLHF.

This clone occurred once. The chain links TRBV7-2 to TRBJ1-1; TRBD1 aligns across 8 bases. Germline V lookup: CDR1 SGHTA, CDR2 FQGNSA. Trimming removed 4 bases from V and 5 bases from J; junction bases left unmatched: 9. CDR3 length: 15 amino acids. Here the CDR3 DNA reads TGTGCCAGCAGCTCCGGGACAGGCATGCTAACTGAAGCTTTCTTT. Its protein product is CASSSGTGMLTEAFF.

This clone was detected only a few times. The chain employs TRBV19 and TRBJ1-2, with no clear D. CDR3 length equals 13 residues. The V and J ends lost 6 bases and 0 bases respectively, with 8 bases between them. CDR1 LNHDA and CDR2 SQIVND come from the germline V gene (reference sequence). The CDR3 DNA sequence: TGTGCCAGTAGCCCACAGTCTAACTATGGCTACACCTTC. Translated, it gives CASSPQSNYGYTF. Complete variable domain (other parts from reference TRBV19 and TRBJ1-2): DGGITQSPKYLFRKEGQNVTLSCEQNLNHDAMYWYRQDPGQGLRLIYYSQIVNDFQKGDIAEGYSVSREKKESFPLTVTSAQKNPTAFYLCASSPQSNYGYTFGSGTRLTVV.

This chain joins TRBV5-1 and TRBJ2-7, with 7 nucleotides matching TRBD1. Germline CDR1 is SGHRS and CDR2 is YFSETQ. V shed 4 bases and J 4 bases; nucleotides not matched to a gene: 8. This CDR3 is 14 amino acids long. This CDR3 is CASSLGQIPYEQYF. Written as DNA, the CDR3 is TGCGCCAGCAGCCTGGGACAGATTCCATACGAGCAGTACTTC.

The V and J genes are TRBV18 and TRBJ1-5; D call uncertain. The CDR3 sequence is 14 residues long. The germline V gene has CDR1 KGHSH and CDR2 LQKENI. Between the trimmed V and J ends, which lost 3 bases and 3 bases, there was a span of 9 bases. CDR3 nucleotide sequence: TGTGCCAGCTCACCGAACAGAGACAATCAGCCCCAGCATTTT. This gives the protein CASSPNRDNQPQHF. Supplemented by reference TRBV18 and TRBJ1-5, the full variable domain reads NAGVMQNPRHLVRRRGQEARLRCSPMKGHSHVYWYRQLPEEGLKFMVYLQKENIIDESGMPKERFSAEFPKEGPSILRIQQVVRGDSAAYFCASSPNRDNQPQHFGDGTRLSIL.

The J gene is TRBJ1-2, the V gene TRBV11-1, with a weak D call TRBD1 (5 bases). The CDR3 extends over 15 amino acids. Trimming took 0 bases from V and 0 from J, leaving 8 bases between them. The germline V gene has CDR1 SGHAT and CDR2 FQDESV (reference sequence). Here the CDR3 DNA reads TGTGCCAGCAGCTTAGCGGGGGGAGCTAACTATGGCTACACCTTC. This translates into CASSLAGGANYGYTF.

J is TRBJ1-4 and V is TRBV2; TRBD1 matches at 9 bases. V trimming: 3 bases; J trimming: 7 bases; junction bases outside the gene matches: 6. The CDR3 is 15 amino acids. The germline V gene has CDR1 SNHLY and CDR2 FYNNEI. The CDR3 loop reads CASSEDRGRGEKLFF. The CDR3 nucleotides are TGTGCCAGCAGTGAGGACAGGGGTCGGGGTGAAAAACTGTTTTTT.

The V gene is TRBV4-2, the J gene TRBJ1-3; TRBD1 might be the D (6 bases). Deletions cut 0 bases from V and 4 bases from J, with 10 bases between. The CDR3 is 15 amino acids. CDR1 and CDR2 from the germline V gene are LGHNA and YNFKEQ. CDR3 sequence: CASSQDRTAGNTIYF. CDR3 nucleotide sequence: TGTGCCAGCAGCCAAGATCGGACAGCCGGAAACACCATATATTTT.

This rearrangement joins TRBV13 to TRBJ2-1; D might be TRBD1 (6 bases). The CDR3 consists of 16 residues. Trimming removed 4 bases at V and 3 bases at J, with 16 bases between. Germline V lookup: CDR1 PRHDT, CDR2 FYEKMQ (reference sequence). CDR3 loop: CASSSRQEGIYNEQFF. In DNA, the CDR3 is TGTGCCAGCAGCTCCCGACAGGAAGGAATCTACAATGAGCAGTTCTTC. Full variable domain (missing parts from reference TRBV13 and TRBJ2-1): AAGVIQSPRHLIKEKRETATLKCYPIPRHDTVYWYQQGPGQDPQFLISFYEKMQSDKGSIPDRFSAQQFSDYHSELNMSSLELGDSALYFCASSSRQEGIYNEQFFGPGTRLTVL.

This clone turned up a few times. The chain combines TRBV6-5 with TRBJ1-1, with a possible D match to TRBD1 (6 bases). The V gene's germline CDR1 is MNHEY and CDR2 SVGAGI. V lost 0 bases, J lost 0 bases, and 11 bases lay in between. This CDR3 is built from 16 residues. The CDR3 loop reads CASSYSGGRMNTEAFF. The CDR3 coding sequence is TGTGCCAGCAGTTACTCGGGGGGGCGGATGAACACTGAAGCTTTCTTT.

The chain recombines TRBV19 with TRBJ1-6; TRBD1 agrees at 7 bases. V lost 3 bases, J lost 8 bases, and 13 bases stayed unmatched. Per the germline V gene, CDR1 is LNHDA and CDR2 is SQIVND (reference sequence). There are 17 residues in the CDR3. The CDR3 DNA follows: TGTGCCAGTAGTATCCAAACAGGGGCTAGGGGTGATTCACCCCTCCACTTT. Amino acid sequence: CASSIQTGARGDSPLHF.

The chain combines TRBV2 with TRBJ2-5, with D possibly matching TRBD1 (5 bases). The CDR3 runs 14 residues. V dropped 8 bases and J dropped 5 bases, with 18 bases sitting between them. Per germline, CDR1 SNHLY and CDR2 FYNNEI. CDR3 nucleotide sequence: TGTGCCAGCCTGTCACTGGGGCTCGGGGAGACCCAGTACTTC. Its protein product is CASLSLGLGETQYF.

The chain couples TRBV4-1 to TRBJ1-2; TRBD1 is a possible D gene (6 bases). In germline, CDR1 is MGHRA, CDR2 YSYEKL. V lost 0 bases, J lost 7 bases, and 12 bases lay in between. The CDR3 covers 14 residues. CDR3 nucleotides: TGCGCCAGCAGCCAAGAACAGGGCCGTTTTGGCTACACCTTC. Encoded protein: CASSQEQGRFGYTF.